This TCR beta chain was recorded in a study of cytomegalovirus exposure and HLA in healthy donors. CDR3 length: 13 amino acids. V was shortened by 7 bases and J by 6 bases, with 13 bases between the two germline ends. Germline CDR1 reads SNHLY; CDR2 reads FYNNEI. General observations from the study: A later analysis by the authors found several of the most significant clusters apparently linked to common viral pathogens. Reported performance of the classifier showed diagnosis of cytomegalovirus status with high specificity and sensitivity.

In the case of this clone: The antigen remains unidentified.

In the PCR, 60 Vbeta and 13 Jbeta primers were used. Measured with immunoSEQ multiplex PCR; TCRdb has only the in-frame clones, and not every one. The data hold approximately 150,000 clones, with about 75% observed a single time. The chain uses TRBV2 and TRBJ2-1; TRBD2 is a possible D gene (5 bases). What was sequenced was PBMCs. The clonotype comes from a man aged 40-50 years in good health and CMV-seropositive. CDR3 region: CASTGGLGNEQFF. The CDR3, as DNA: TGTGCCAGCACGGGCGGGTTGGGCAATGAGCAGTTCTTC.